The TCR beta chain described here comes from a study of shared clonotypes between healthy human individuals. Concerning this clone: Its target is unknown.

Study results and caveats: Generally, naive subsets (rather than memory subsets) showed larger estimated richness.

V lost 5 bases, J lost 2 bases, and 8 bases stayed unmatched. Per germline, CDR1 SGHVS and CDR2 FQNEAQ. The CDR3 runs to 16 residues. CD45RO+ cells and CCR7-negative CD45RA+ TemRA cells were combined as CD8 memory. The table came from immunoSEQ multiplex PCR; TCRdb's copy has only in-frame clones and leaves some out. The profile shows 100,000 or so clones, about 71% of them singletons. Sequencing was performed on memory CD8+ T cells sorted from blood. The subset is: CD45RO+ cells pooled with CCR7-negative TemRA cells. J is TRBJ2-3 and V is TRBV7-8, with 9 bases that match TRBD1. This clonotype originated in a woman aged 25-40 years in good health. CDR3 in amino acids: CASSPPGQGYTDTQYF. CDR3 in DNA: TGTGCCAGCAGCCCACCGGGACAGGGCTACACAGATACGCAGTATTTT.